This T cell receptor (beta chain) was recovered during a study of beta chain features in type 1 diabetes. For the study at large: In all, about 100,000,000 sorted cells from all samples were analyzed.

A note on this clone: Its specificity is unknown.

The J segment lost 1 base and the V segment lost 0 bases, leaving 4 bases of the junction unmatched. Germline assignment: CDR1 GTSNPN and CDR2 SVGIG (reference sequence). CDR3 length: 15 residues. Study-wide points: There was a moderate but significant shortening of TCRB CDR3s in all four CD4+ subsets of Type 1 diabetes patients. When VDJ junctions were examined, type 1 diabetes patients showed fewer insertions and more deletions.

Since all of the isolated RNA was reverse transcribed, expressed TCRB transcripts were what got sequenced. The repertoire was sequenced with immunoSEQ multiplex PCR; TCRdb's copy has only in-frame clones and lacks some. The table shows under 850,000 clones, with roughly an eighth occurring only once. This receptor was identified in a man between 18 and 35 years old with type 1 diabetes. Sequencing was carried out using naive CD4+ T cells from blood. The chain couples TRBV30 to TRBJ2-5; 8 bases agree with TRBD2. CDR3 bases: TGTGCCTGGAGTGTAGCCAGCGGGGGCCAAGAGACCCAGTACTTC. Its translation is CAWSVASGGQETQYF.